The 3 T cell receptor beta chains below were found in one sample sequenced in a study of control samples from healthy donors and cancer patients. The assay was immunoSEQ multiplex PCR, and TCRdb's table has in-frame clones only and misses some. The sample lists under 130,000 clones; 85% to 90% were seen once. The sequenced material came from PBMCs. Receptor source: a man in his 60s with lung cancer.

The CDR3 spells CASSQTGRELFF. The DNA for the CDR3 is TGTGCCAGCAGTCAAACTGGGAGGGAGCTGTTTTTT. The chain uses TRBV3-1 (or the pseudogene TRBV3-2) and TRBJ2-2; D uncertain. Trimming removed 6 bases from V and 9 bases from J, with 11 bases in between. The CDR3 covers 12 residues. Looked up from germline, CDR1 is LGHDT and CDR2 is YNNKEL (reference sequence).

The chain has TRBV19 and TRBJ1-1; maybe TRBD1 (5 bases). CDR1 and CDR2 from the germline V gene are LNHDA and SQIVND (reference sequence). V was cut by 3 bases and J by 1 base, with 9 bases left in between. The CDR3 sequence is 14 residues long. CDR3 region: CASSMGTKNTEAFF. The CDR3 DNA reads as TGTGCCAGTAGTATGGGGACTAAGAACACTGAAGCTTTCTTT.

The chain has TRBV4-1 and TRBJ1-6, with TRBD1 matching over 7 bases. Germline trimming cut 0 bases from V and 0 bases from J; bases unmatched to any gene: 5. Germline lookup yields CDR1 MGHRA and CDR2 YSYEKL. This CDR3 comprises 18 residues. The DNA of the CDR3 is TGCGCCAGCAGCCAAGAGTCGGACAGGAGCTCCTATAATTCACCCCTCCACTTT. Its translation: CASSQESDRSSYNSPLHF.